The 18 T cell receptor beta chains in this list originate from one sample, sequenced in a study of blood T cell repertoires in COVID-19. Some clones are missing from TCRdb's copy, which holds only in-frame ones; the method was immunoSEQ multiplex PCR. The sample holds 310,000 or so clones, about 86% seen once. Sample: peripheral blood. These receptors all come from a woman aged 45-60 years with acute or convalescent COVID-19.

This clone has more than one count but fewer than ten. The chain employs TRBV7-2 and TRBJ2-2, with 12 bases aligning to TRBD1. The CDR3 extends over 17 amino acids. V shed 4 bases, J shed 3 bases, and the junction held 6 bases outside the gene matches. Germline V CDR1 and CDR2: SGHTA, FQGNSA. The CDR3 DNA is TGTGCCAGCAGCTCCCGGGGGACAGGGGGCTACACCGGGGAGCTGTTTTTT. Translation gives CASSSRGTGGYTGELFF. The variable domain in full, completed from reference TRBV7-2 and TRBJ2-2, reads GAGVSQSPSNKVTEKGKDVELRCDPISGHTALYWYRQSLGQGLEFLIYFQGNSAPDKSGLPSDRFSAERTGGSVSTLTIQRTQQEDSAVYLCASSSRGTGGYTGELFFGEGSRLTVL.

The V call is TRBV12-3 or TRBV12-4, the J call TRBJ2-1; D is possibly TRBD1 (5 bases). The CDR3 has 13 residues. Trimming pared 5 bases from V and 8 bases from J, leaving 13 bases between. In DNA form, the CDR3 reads TGTGCCAGCAGTCAGCAGGGTTCGGATGAGCAGTTCTTC. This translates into CASSQQGSDEQFF.

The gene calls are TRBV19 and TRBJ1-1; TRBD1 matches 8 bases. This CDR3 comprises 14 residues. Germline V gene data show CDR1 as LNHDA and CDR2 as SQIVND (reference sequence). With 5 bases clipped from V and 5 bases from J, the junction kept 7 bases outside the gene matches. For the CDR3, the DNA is TGTGCCAGTAGTCCAGGGGGCGCAAGGACTGAAGCTTTCTTT. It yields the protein CASSPGGARTEAFF.

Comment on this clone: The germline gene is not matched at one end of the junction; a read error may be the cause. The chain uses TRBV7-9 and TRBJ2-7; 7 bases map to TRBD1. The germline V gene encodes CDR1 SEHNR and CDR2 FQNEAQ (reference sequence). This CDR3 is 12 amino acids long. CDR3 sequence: CASSLEGASQYF. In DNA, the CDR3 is TGTGCCAGCAGTTTAGAGGGGGCCAGTCAGTACTTC.

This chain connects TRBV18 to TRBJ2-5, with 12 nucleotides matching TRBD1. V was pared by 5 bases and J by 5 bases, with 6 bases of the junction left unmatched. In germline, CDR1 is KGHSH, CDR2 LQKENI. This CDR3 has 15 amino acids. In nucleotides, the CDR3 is TGTGCCAGCTCAGCGAGGGGACAGGGGGCCGAGACCCAGTACTTC. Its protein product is CASSARGQGAETQYF. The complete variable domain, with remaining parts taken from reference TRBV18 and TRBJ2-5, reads NAGVMQNPRHLVRRRGQEARLRCSPMKGHSHVYWYRQLPEEGLKFMVYLQKENIIDESGMPKERFSAEFPKEGPSILRIQQVVRGDSAAYFCASSARGQGAETQYFGPGTRLLVL.

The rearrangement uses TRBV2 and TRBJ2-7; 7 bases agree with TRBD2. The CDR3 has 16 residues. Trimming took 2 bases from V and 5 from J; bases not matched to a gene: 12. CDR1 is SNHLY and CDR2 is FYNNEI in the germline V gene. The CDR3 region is CASSETGGVFRDEQYV. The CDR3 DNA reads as TGTGCCAGCAGTGAAACGGGGGGTGTCTTCAGAGACGAGCAGTACGTC.

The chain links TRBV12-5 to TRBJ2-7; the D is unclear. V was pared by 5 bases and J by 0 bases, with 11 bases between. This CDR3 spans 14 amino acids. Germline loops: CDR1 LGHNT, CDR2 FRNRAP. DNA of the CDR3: TGTGCTAGTGGTCCGCGACACGGCTCCTACGAGCAGTACTTC. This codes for CASGPRHGSYEQYF.

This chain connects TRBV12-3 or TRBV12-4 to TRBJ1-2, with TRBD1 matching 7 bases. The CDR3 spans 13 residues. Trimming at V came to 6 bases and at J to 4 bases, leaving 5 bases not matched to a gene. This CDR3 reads CASSRDRAYGYTF. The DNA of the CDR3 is TGTGCCAGCAGCCGAGACAGGGCCTATGGCTACACCTTC.

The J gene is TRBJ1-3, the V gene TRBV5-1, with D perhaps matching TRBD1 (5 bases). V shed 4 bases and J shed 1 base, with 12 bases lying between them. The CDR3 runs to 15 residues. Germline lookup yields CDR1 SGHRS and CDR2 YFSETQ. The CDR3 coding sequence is TGCGCCAGCAGCCAGCAGGGTGGGTCTGGAAACACCATATATTTT. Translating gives CASSQQGGSGNTIYF.

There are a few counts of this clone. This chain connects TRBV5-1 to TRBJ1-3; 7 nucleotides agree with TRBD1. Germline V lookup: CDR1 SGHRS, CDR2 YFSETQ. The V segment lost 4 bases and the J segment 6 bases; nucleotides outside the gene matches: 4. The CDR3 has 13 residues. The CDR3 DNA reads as TGCGCCAGCAGCCCGGGACAGAAAAACACCATATATTTT. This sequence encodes CASSPGQKNTIYF.

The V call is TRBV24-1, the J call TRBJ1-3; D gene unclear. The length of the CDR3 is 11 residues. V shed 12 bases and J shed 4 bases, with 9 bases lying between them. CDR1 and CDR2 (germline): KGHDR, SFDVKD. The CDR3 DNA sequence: TGTGCCCTCCTGAGGGGAAACACCATATATTTT. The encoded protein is CALLRGNTIYF.

This CDR3 is CASWSSGNTIYF. In DNA, the CDR3 is TGTGCCAGCTGGAGCTCTGGAAACACCATATATTTT. The rearrangement links TRBV6-5 to TRBJ1-3; D remains ambiguous. Germline V CDR1 and CDR2: MNHEY, SVGAGI. Between the trimmed V and J ends, which lost 8 bases and 0 bases, there was a span of 5 bases. CDR3 length: 12 residues.

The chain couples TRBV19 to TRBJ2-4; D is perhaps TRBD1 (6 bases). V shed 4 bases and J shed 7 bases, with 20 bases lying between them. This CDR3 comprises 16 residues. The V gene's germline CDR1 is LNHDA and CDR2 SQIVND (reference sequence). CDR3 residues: CASSKGHKGFGNIQYF. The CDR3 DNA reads TGTGCCAGTAGTAAGGGACATAAGGGATTTGGGAACATTCAGTACTTC.

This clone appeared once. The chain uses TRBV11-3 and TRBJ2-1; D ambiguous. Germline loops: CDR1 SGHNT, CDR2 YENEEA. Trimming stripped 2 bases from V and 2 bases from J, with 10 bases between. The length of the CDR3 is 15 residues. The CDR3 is CASSLRDTTYNEQFF. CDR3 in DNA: TGTGCCAGCAGCTTAAGAGATACTACCTACAATGAGCAGTTCTTC.

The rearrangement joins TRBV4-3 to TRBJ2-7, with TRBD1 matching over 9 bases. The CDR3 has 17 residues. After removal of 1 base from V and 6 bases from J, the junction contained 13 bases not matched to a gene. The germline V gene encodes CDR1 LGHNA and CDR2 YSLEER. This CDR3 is CASSQGAWGDREVEQYF. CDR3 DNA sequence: TGCGCCAGCAGCCAAGGAGCTTGGGGGGACAGGGAGGTCGAGCAGTACTTC.

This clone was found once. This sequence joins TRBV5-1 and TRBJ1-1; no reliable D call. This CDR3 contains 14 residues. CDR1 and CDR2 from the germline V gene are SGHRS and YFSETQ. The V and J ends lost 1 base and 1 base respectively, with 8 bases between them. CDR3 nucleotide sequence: TGCGCCAGCAGCTTGTCGTCGGGGAACACTGAAGCTTTCTTT. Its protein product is CASSLSSGNTEAFF.

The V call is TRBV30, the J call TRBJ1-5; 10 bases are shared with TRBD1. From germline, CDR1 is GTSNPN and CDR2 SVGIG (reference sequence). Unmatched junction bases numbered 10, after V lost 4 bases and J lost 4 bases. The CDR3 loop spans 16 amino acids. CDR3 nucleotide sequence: TGTGCCTGGAATACCGGGACAGGGGATTGGAATCAGCCCCAGCATTTT. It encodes CAWNTGTGDWNQPQHF.

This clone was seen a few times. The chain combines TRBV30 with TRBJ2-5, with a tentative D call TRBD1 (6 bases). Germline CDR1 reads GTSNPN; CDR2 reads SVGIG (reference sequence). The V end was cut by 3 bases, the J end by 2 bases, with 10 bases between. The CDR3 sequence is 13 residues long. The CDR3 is CAWSSRGQETQYF. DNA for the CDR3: TGTGCCTGGAGCTCGAGGGGGCAAGAGACCCAGTACTTC.